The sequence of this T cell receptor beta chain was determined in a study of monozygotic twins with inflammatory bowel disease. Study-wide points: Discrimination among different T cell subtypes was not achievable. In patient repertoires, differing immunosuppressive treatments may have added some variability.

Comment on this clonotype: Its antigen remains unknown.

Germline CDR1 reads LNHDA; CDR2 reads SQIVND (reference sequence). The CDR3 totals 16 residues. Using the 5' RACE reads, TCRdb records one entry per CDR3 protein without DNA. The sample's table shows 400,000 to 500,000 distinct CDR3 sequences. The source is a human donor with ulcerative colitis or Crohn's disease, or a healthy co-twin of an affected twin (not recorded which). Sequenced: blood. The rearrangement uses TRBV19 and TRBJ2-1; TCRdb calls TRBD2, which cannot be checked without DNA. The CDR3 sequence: CASSKQLAGGYNEQFF.